Presented here are 2 T cell receptor beta chains from one specimen sequenced in a study of vaccination effects on CD4 cells after COVID-19. Here immunoSEQ multiplex PCR was the method, and the copy in TCRdb shows in-frame clones only, minus some. This table holds tens of thousands of clones, approximately 79% found once. These receptors' targets are unknown. Sequencing was preceded by expansion of antigen-specific CD4+ T cells with viral peptide pools in the ViraFEST assay. Culture lasted about ten days before CD4+ T cell isolation. Previously uninfected by SARS-CoV-2, the vaccine recipients also showed negative nucleocapsid antibodies. The specimen was CD4+ T cells from PBMCs cultured with HCoV-NL63 spike peptides, collected before COVID-19 vaccination. These receptors originate from a human donor who received a COVID-19 vaccine.

This clone was observed a single time. This chain links TRBV24-1 with TRBJ2-5, with unresolved D. The length of the CDR3 is 14 residues. Trimming stripped 0 bases from V and 2 bases from J, with 6 bases between. Germline V gives CDR1 KGHDR, CDR2 SFDVKD. The CDR3 is CATSDLGVQETQYF. The CDR3 DNA reads as TGTGCCACCAGTGATTTGGGTGTGCAAGAGACCCAGTACTTC.

This sequence joins TRBV5-1 and TRBJ2-2, with a possible D match to TRBD2 (6 bases). CDR3 length: 14 amino acids. The germline V gene encodes CDR1 SGHRS and CDR2 YFSETQ. Between the trimmed V and J ends, which lost 5 bases and 1 base, there was a span of 9 bases. The DNA of the CDR3 is TGCGCCAGCAGAGGGACTGTGAACACCGGGGAGCTGTTTTTT. This gives the protein CASRGTVNTGELFF.